A single sample gave rise to the 4 T cell receptor beta chains below, sequenced in a study of OX40 agonist ivuxolimab in advanced cancers. TCRdb's table, derived via immunoSEQ multiplex PCR, lists solely in-frame clones and lacks some. The table has about 48,000 clones, roughly 78% seen once. This sample comprised CD4+ or CD8+ T cells sorted from blood, obtained in a trial of the OX40 agonist ivuxolimab. These receptors originate from an adult with an advanced solid tumor such as melanoma, head and neck, liver or kidney cancer.

This clone was counted only a few times. The gene calls are TRBV6-6 and TRBJ1-5; unclear D gene. The germline gives CDR1 MNHNY, CDR2 SVGAGI (reference sequence). This CDR3 contains 13 residues. Trimming pared 4 bases from V and 2 bases from J, leaving 6 bases between. The CDR3 DNA reads as TGTGCCAGCAGTTCCTTGGGCAATCAGCCCCAGCATTTT. It is translated as CASSSLGNQPQHF.

This chain uses TRBV28 with TRBJ1-2; D is possibly TRBD1 (6 bases). V gave up 7 bases and J gave up 2 bases, with 14 bases separating them. CDR3 length equals 14 residues. CDR1 is MDHEN, CDR2 SYDVKM, per germline. CDR3 sequence reads: CASKTGYRNYGYTF. The CDR3 nucleotides read TGTGCCAGCAAAACAGGGTACCGGAACTATGGCTACACCTTC.

The V gene is TRBV30, the J gene TRBJ2-7; D gene ambiguous. The CDR3 covers 12 residues. Germline V gives CDR1 GTSNPN, CDR2 SVGIG (reference sequence). V gave up 0 bases and J gave up 5 bases, with 8 bases separating them. In DNA form, the CDR3 reads TGTGCCTGGAGTGTACGTTTTAACGAGCAGTACTTC. This codes for CAWSVRFNEQYF.

This chain uses TRBV6-5 with TRBJ2-3; D may be TRBD2 (6 bases). V gave up 1 base and J gave up 0 bases, with 8 bases separating them. CDR3 length: 15 amino acids. Germline V lookup: CDR1 MNHEY, CDR2 SVGAGI. The CDR3 sequence: CASSYWGTSTDTQYF. In nucleotides, the CDR3 is TGTGCCAGCAGTTACTGGGGGACTAGCACAGATACGCAGTATTTT.